One and the same sample provided the 18 T cell receptor beta chains below, sequenced in a study of shared clonotypes between healthy human individuals. Only in-frame clones appear in the TCRdb table, and some are missing; sequencing was by immunoSEQ multiplex PCR. The data hold around 2,000,000 clones, with around 96% observed a single time. Naive CD8 cells, CD45RO-negative and positively selected for CCR7, excluded terminally differentiated effector memory CD45RA+ cells. Sequencing used naive CD8+ T cells sorted from blood. These receptor sequences come from a man aged 18 to 30 in good health.

The chain has TRBV4-1 and TRBJ2-7, with D possibly being TRBD2 (5 bases). This CDR3 comprises 15 residues. CDR1 and CDR2 from the germline V gene are MGHRA and YSYEKL. V lost 0 bases to trimming and J lost 4 bases, with 13 bases between them. CDR3 in DNA: TGCGCCAGCAGCCAAGATAAGTCGACGGGGTACGAGCAGTACTTC. This encodes CASSQDKSTGYEQYF.

The V and J genes are TRBV6-6 and TRBJ1-1, with TRBD1 as a possible D gene (6 bases). Germline-derived CDR1 and CDR2 are MNHNY and SVGAGI (reference sequence). V was pared by 5 bases and J by 5 bases, with 9 bases between. This CDR3 has 12 amino acids. CDR3 sequence reads: CASSLTGTEAFF. CDR3 in DNA: TGTGCCAGCAGTCTTACAGGGACTGAAGCTTTCTTT.

This chain connects TRBV7-9 to TRBJ2-3, with D perhaps matching TRBD1 or TRBD2 (6 bases each). Per germline, CDR1 SEHNR and CDR2 FQNEAQ (reference sequence). The CDR3 length is 15 residues. Trimming stripped 1 base from V and 2 bases from J, with 10 bases between. CDR3 residues: CASSLVGGNTDTQYF. The DNA for the CDR3 is TGTGCCAGCAGCTTAGTGGGGGGCAACACAGATACGCAGTATTTT.

The rearrangement joins TRBV4-1 to TRBJ2-7, with 8 nucleotides matching TRBD2. Germline CDR1 and CDR2: MGHRA and YSYEKL. The CDR3 totals 14 residues. The junction had 4 bases not matched to a gene; V was cut back by 3 bases and J by 3 bases. CDR3 sequence: CASSQTSEVYEQYF. As DNA, the CDR3 is TGCGCCAGCAGCCAGACTAGCGAGGTCTACGAGCAGTACTTC.

As concerns this clone: This sample includes further DNA sequences coding for the same CDR3. The rearrangement uses TRBV29-1 and TRBJ2-2; D is unresolved. Germline V CDR1 and CDR2: SQVTM, ANQGSEA. Trimming pared 1 base from V and 2 bases from J, leaving 5 bases between. The CDR3 runs to 13 residues. The CDR3 sequence is CSVEGQNTGELFF. Written as DNA, the CDR3 is TGCAGCGTTGAAGGACAAAACACCGGGGAGCTGTTTTTT.

The V and J genes are TRBV27 and TRBJ1-6; a possible D gene is TRBD1 (5 bases). CDR3 length: 15 residues. Germline V CDR1 and CDR2: MNHEY, SMNVEV (reference sequence). With 3 bases removed from V and 9 bases from J, the gap between germline ends came to 15 bases. Here the CDR3 DNA reads TGTGCCAGCAGTTTCGACTCCGAGACAGTTTCACCCCTCCACTTT. Amino acids: CASSFDSETVSPLHF.

Here the CDR3 reads CASSVEASGPQETQYF. CDR3 bases: TGTGCCAGCAGCGTAGAGGCTAGCGGGCCCCAAGAGACCCAGTACTTC. This chain joins TRBV9 and TRBJ2-5; 8 bases agree with TRBD2. This CDR3 region has 16 residues. The germline gives CDR1 SGDLS, CDR2 YYNGEE. The J segment lost 1 base and the V segment lost 0 bases, leaving 5 bases of the junction unmatched.

The V and J genes are TRBV6-1 and TRBJ2-7, with D perhaps given as TRBD1 or TRBD2 (6 bases each). The CDR3 length is 13 residues. Trimming pared 10 bases from V and 3 bases from J, leaving 16 bases between. Germline V gives CDR1 MNHNS, CDR2 SASEGT. As DNA, the CDR3 is TGTGCCACTTCCTACGGGGGCGGCTACGAGCAGTACTTC. It translates to CATSYGGGYEQYF.

V is TRBV2 and J is TRBJ2-7, with D perhaps TRBD1 (5 bases). CDR1 SNHLY and CDR2 FYNNEI come from the germline V gene. V was cut by 3 bases and J by 2 bases, with 11 bases left in between. This CDR3 contains 14 residues. The CDR3, as DNA: TGTGCCAGCAGTGACGCAGGGTCAGCCTACGAGCAGTACTTC. Residues: CASSDAGSAYEQYF.

V gene TRBV6-1 combines with J gene TRBJ2-2; the match to TRBD1 covers 8 bases. This CDR3 is 13 amino acids long. Germline loops: CDR1 MNHNS, CDR2 SASEGT. With V trimmed by 6 bases and J by 4 bases, 1 base remained unmatched. The CDR3 DNA sequence: TGTGCCAGCAGCCAGGGGGCCACCGGGGAGCTGTTTTTT. Amino acid sequence: CASSQGATGELFF.

The CDR3 DNA is TGTGCCAGCAGCTACGGGACAGGGCGTAGCACTGAAGCTTTCTTT. Its translation: CASSYGTGRSTEAFF. This chain uses TRBV11-2 with TRBJ1-1, with 9 positions matching TRBD1. CDR1 SGHAT and CDR2 FQNNGV come from the germline V gene. V shed 4 bases, J shed 4 bases, and the junction held 7 bases outside the gene matches. This CDR3 is 15 amino acids long.

V is TRBV5-1 and J is TRBJ2-7; 7 positions match TRBD2. Germline trimming cut 2 bases from V and 3 bases from J; bases unmatched to any gene: 5. CDR1 and CDR2 from the germline V gene are SGHRS and YFSETQ. The CDR3 is made up of 14 amino acids. CDR3 protein: CASSFSGTVYEQYF. The CDR3 region has the DNA TGCGCCAGCAGCTTCAGCGGGACCGTCTACGAGCAGTACTTC.

The rearrangement uses TRBV7-9 and TRBJ2-1, with 9 bases aligning to TRBD2. The length of the CDR3 is 15 residues. V lost 1 base and J lost 5; bases outside the gene matches: 3. Germline V gene data show CDR1 as SEHNR and CDR2 as FQNEAQ (reference sequence). CDR3 sequence reads: CASSLVAGAHNEQFF. Written as DNA, the CDR3 is TGTGCCAGCAGCTTAGTAGCGGGGGCCCACAATGAGCAGTTCTTC.

The CDR3 reads CAWSVVAGAYEQYF. CDR3 DNA: TGTGCCTGGAGTGTGGTAGCGGGGGCCTACGAGCAGTACTTC. This chain links TRBV30 with TRBJ2-7; 9 bases line up with TRBD2. The CDR3 is 14 residues long. Trimming took 0 bases from V and 2 from J; bases not matched to a gene: 2. Germline CDR1 GTSNPN, CDR2 SVGIG (reference sequence).

This clone was found a few times. J is TRBJ1-5 and V is TRBV6-5; D is perhaps TRBD1 (5 bases). Germline V gene sequence: CDR1 MNHEY, CDR2 SVGAGI. Deletions cut 7 bases from V and 4 bases from J, with 17 bases between. The CDR3 loop spans 15 amino acids. CDR3 in DNA: TGTGCCAGCACCCCGACAGCCTACCTTAATCAGCCCCAGCATTTT. It specifies CASTPTAYLNQPQHF.

V and J are TRBV27 and TRBJ2-1; 7 nucleotides align to TRBD2. CDR3 length: 18 residues. J gave up 0 bases and V 4 bases, and 12 bases lay outside the gene matches. From germline, CDR1 is MNHEY and CDR2 SMNVEV (reference sequence). The CDR3 loop reads CASSSGAGALSSYNEQFF. In nucleotides, the CDR3 is TGTGCCAGCAGTTCCGGGGCGGGAGCCCTTAGCTCCTACAATGAGCAGTTCTTC.

The V gene is TRBV5-4, the J gene TRBJ2-1; D is unresolved. The ends were cut back, 4 bases at V and 8 bases at J, with 10 bases in the middle. The CDR3 has 12 amino acids. Per the germline V gene, CDR1 is SGHNT and CDR2 is YYREEE (reference sequence). The CDR3 region is CASSLSFDEQFF. The CDR3, as DNA: TGTGCCAGCAGCCTTAGCTTCGATGAGCAGTTCTTC.

This clone occurred once. The V and J genes are TRBV7-9 and TRBJ2-1, with D perhaps TRBD2 (6 bases). CDR1 and CDR2 (germline): SEHNR, FQNEAQ (reference sequence). This CDR3 has 14 amino acids. With 2 bases removed from V and 4 bases from J, the gap between germline ends came to 9 bases. CDR3 loop: CASSLLANYNEQFF. CDR3 DNA: TGTGCCAGCAGCTTACTAGCGAATTACAATGAGCAGTTCTTC.